This TCR beta chain was retrieved from a study of blood T cell repertoires in COVID-19. Study context: Spain, Italy and the United States supplied samples that represented acute and convalescent COVID-19. The cDNA or gDNA used as material had been derived from T cells, B-cell-depleted T cells, or PBMCs.

How the authors handled the data: The assay estimated nucleated cells by amplifying reference gene primers. Repertoires were generated with immunoSEQ multiplex PCR, while TCRdb's copy carries only in-frame clones and drops some. V, J and clone size were drawn from that table, and D and trimming were deduced from the DNA. The sample gives 50,000 to 80,000 clones, 84% of which show up once; 4.5% to 7% is in the top ten. This clone was detected a few times. The CDR3 is made up of 14 amino acids. CDR1 is SNHLY and CDR2 is FYNNEI in the germline V gene. V was pared by 2 bases and J by 9 bases, with 11 bases between.

The sequenced material came from peripheral blood. This TCR was recovered from a woman aged 55-69 years with acute or convalescent COVID-19. This sequence joins TRBV2 and TRBJ1-6; D perhaps matches TRBD1 (6 bases). CDR3 in amino acids: CASSEQGTSSPLHF. The CDR3 region has the DNA TGTGCCAGCAGTGAACAGGGGACTAGTTCACCCCTCCACTTT. The full variable domain, rest sourced from reference TRBV2 and TRBJ1-6, is EPEVTQTPSHQVTQMGQEVILRCVPISNHLYFYWYRQILGQKVEFLVSFYNNEISEKSEIFDDQFSVERPDGSNFTLKIRSTKLEDSAMYFCASSEQGTSSPLHFGNGTRLTVT.